These 27 T cell receptor beta chains share one sample of origin, sequenced in a study of OX40 agonist ivuxolimab in advanced cancers. Produced via immunoSEQ multiplex PCR; TCRdb's table is partial and in-frame only. The sample contains some 150,000 clones, 85% to 95% of which appear only once. Sequences were derived from CD4+ or CD8+ T cells sorted from blood, sampled in a trial of the OX40 agonist ivuxolimab. The receptors were sampled from an adult with an advanced solid tumor such as melanoma, head and neck, liver or kidney cancer.

J is TRBJ2-1 and V is TRBV28; the D gene is possibly TRBD2 (6 bases). V was trimmed by 5 bases and J by 5 bases, leaving 13 bases between them. Germline-derived CDR1 and CDR2 are MDHEN and SYDVKM. The CDR3 covers 14 residues. CDR3 residues: CASSPWTTNNEQFF. The CDR3 DNA is TGTGCCAGCAGTCCGTGGACTACCAACAATGAGCAGTTCTTC.

V is TRBV7-9 and J is TRBJ2-7; 7 bases are shared with TRBD2. J gave up 1 base and V 4 bases, and 4 bases lay outside the gene matches. Germline V gives CDR1 SEHNR, CDR2 FQNEAQ (reference sequence). This CDR3 is 14 amino acids long. The CDR3 sequence is CASSSAGVSYEQYF. The CDR3 coding sequence is TGTGCCAGCAGCTCGGCGGGGGTGTCCTACGAGCAGTACTTC. The full variable domain, in which reference TRBV7-9 and TRBJ2-7 provide the parts outside the CDR3, is DTGVSQNPRHKITKRGQNVTFRCDPISEHNRLYWYRQTLGQGPEFLTYFQNEAQLEKSRLLSDRFSAERPKGSFSTLEIQRTEQGDSAMYLCASSSAGVSYEQYFGPGTRLTVT.

This chain uses TRBV7-9 with TRBJ2-2; D is unresolved. The CDR3 sequence is 12 residues long. V lost 3 bases to trimming and J lost 6 bases, with 5 bases between them. Germline-derived CDR1 and CDR2 are SEHNR and FQNEAQ (reference sequence). CDR3 amino acids: CASSFGPGELFF. For the CDR3, the DNA is TGTGCCAGCAGCTTTGGACCCGGGGAGCTGTTTTTT.

The rearrangement joins TRBV20-1 to TRBJ2-3; D uncertain. The CDR3 has 10 residues. Trimming pared 4 bases from V and 5 bases from J, leaving 4 bases between. The germline V gene encodes CDR1 DFQATT and CDR2 SNEGSKA (reference sequence). DNA for the CDR3: TGCAGTGCTACAGAAGATACGCAGTATTTT. Protein sequence: CSATEDTQYF.

The chain uses TRBV5-1 and TRBJ2-5; D uncertain. Trimming shortened V by 3 bases and J by 5 bases, and 17 bases separated the two germline ends. This CDR3 is built from 15 residues. CDR1 and CDR2 from the germline V gene are SGHRS and YFSETQ. The CDR3 sequence is CASSSNFARTETQYF. CDR3 bases: TGCGCCAGCAGCTCCAATTTTGCTAGGACCGAGACCCAGTACTTC.

The chain links TRBV6-5 to TRBJ1-1; 7 bases match TRBD1. The J segment lost 11 bases and the V segment lost 6 bases, leaving 18 bases of the junction unmatched. Germline V CDR1 and CDR2: MNHEY, SVGAGI. The CDR3 runs to 15 residues. The CDR3 here is CASSHPRQGKLGAFF. CDR3 sequence (DNA): TGTGCCAGCAGCCATCCGAGACAGGGCAAGTTGGGTGCTTTCTTT.

The genes are TRBV27 and TRBJ2-2, with TRBD1 identical over 10 bases. The CDR3 has 16 residues. J lost 6 bases, V lost 6 bases, and 10 bases had no gene match. Germline V gene lookup returns CDR1 MNHEY and CDR2 SMNVEV (reference sequence). The CDR3 DNA is TGTGCCAGCAGGATTATCTTCGGGACAGGGGCCGGGGAGCTGTTTTTT. Translating it yields CASRIIFGTGAGELFF.

About this clone: Other nucleotide sequences from this sample produce the same CDR3. The genes are TRBV19 and TRBJ1-5, with a possible D match to TRBD1 (5 bases). This CDR3 region has 13 residues. V was pared by 3 bases and J by 5 bases, with 8 bases between. CDR1 and CDR2 (germline): LNHDA, SQIVND (reference sequence). The CDR3 region has the DNA TGTGCCAGTAGTATCCAGGGAGATCAGCCCCAGCATTTT. Translated, it gives CASSIQGDQPQHF.

The V gene is TRBV5-1, the J gene TRBJ2-7, with 10 nucleotides matching TRBD2. This CDR3 is built from 15 residues. Germline lookup yields CDR1 SGHRS and CDR2 YFSETQ. J gave up 6 bases and V 3 bases, and 9 bases lay outside the gene matches. The CDR3 is CASSSSLAGVGEQYF. CDR3 DNA: TGCGCCAGCAGCTCCTCTCTAGCGGGAGTAGGCGAGCAGTACTTC.

The chain carries TRBV5-6 and TRBJ1-6; 7 nucleotides line up with TRBD1. Germline trimming cut 1 base from V and 3 bases from J; bases unmatched to any gene: 4. The CDR3 sequence is 16 residues long. Germline lookup yields CDR1 SGHDT and CDR2 YYEEEE. The CDR3 DNA follows: TGTGCCAGCAGCTTGTCACAGGGGAACTATAATTCACCCCTCCACTTT. Protein: CASSLSQGNYNSPLHF.

The chain carries TRBV5-5 and TRBJ2-1; TRBD2 might be the D (5 bases). Trimming took off 3 bases at V and 12 bases at J, with 13 bases between the two ends. The CDR3 spans 12 residues. Germline V gives CDR1 SGHKS, CDR2 YYEKEE (reference sequence). The CDR3 DNA reads TGTGCCAGCAGCTCCCAGCCCGCGGGGCAGTTCTTC. This encodes CASSSQPAGQFF. Drawing the rest from reference TRBV5-5 and TRBJ2-1, the complete variable domain is DAGVTQSPTHLIKTRGQQVTLRCSPISGHKSVSWYQQVLGQGPQFIFQYYEKEERGRGNFPDRFSARQFPNYSSELNVNALLLGDSALYLCASSSQPAGQFFGPGTRLTVL.

Note on this clone: The sample has other DNA sequences that encode this CDR3 too. The chain combines TRBV6-5 with TRBJ2-2, with D possibly TRBD2 on 6 matching bases. The CDR3 extends over 14 amino acids. Looked up from germline, CDR1 is MNHEY and CDR2 is SVGAGI. V was trimmed by 8 bases and J by 1 base, leaving 11 bases between them. The CDR3 bases are TGTGCCAGCTCATTCGGGGGGAACACCGGGGAGCTGTTTTTT. It encodes CASSFGGNTGELFF.

The V gene is TRBV19, the J gene TRBJ2-5, with D possibly matching TRBD1 (5 bases). CDR3 length: 13 residues. The V gene lost 6 bases and the J gene lost 4 bases, with 12 bases spanning the gap. Germline V gene sequence: CDR1 LNHDA, CDR2 SQIVND (reference sequence). CDR3 amino acids: CASSQTVPETQYF. Written as DNA, the CDR3 is TGTGCCAGTAGCCAGACAGTACCAGAGACCCAGTACTTC.

V and J are TRBV27 and TRBJ2-7; 14 bases are a match to TRBD2. Germline loops: CDR1 MNHEY, CDR2 SMNVEV (reference sequence). V was pared by 7 bases and J by 4 bases, with 3 bases of the junction left unmatched. The CDR3 contains 14 residues. Here the CDR3 reads CASTRLAGGYEQYF. CDR3 coding DNA: TGTGCCAGCACCAGACTAGCGGGAGGGTACGAGCAGTACTTC.

In its sample, this clone was seen a few times. The DNA for the CDR3 is TGTGCCAGCAGCAAAGTCGGTCTGCCGAACACTGAAGCTTTCTTT. Protein sequence: CASSKVGLPNTEAFF. The V and J genes are TRBV21-1 and TRBJ1-1. TRBV21-1 is classified as a pseudogene. This CDR3 has 15 residues.

This CDR3 reads CASSQFGQTNEKLFF. The CDR3 DNA follows: TGTGCCAGCAGCCAATTCGGACAGACTAATGAAAAACTGTTTTTT. The gene calls are TRBV7-9 and TRBJ1-4; D is perhaps TRBD1 (6 bases). Looked up from germline, CDR1 is SEHNR and CDR2 is FQNEAQ (reference sequence). Trimming stripped 5 bases from V and 2 bases from J, with 12 bases between. The CDR3 has 15 residues.

The chain couples TRBV18 to TRBJ2-1; no reliable D call. Germline CDR1 KGHSH, CDR2 LQKENI. The CDR3 sequence is 16 residues long. Trimming removed 3 bases from V and 8 bases from J, with 20 bases in between. The CDR3 region is CASSPPSVAPEYEQFF. The CDR3 DNA reads TGTGCCAGCTCACCCCCTTCGGTGGCCCCCGAGTATGAGCAGTTCTTC.

The chain employs TRBV7-3 and TRBJ2-3; unclear D gene. The CDR3 is 17 residues long. Germline assignment: CDR1 SGHTA and CDR2 FQGTGA. V was clipped by 4 bases and J by 0 bases, with 17 bases between them. The CDR3 is CASSSGFLGKSTDTQYF. Written as DNA, the CDR3 is TGTGCCAGCAGCTCCGGTTTTTTAGGGAAAAGCACAGATACGCAGTATTTT.

The chain links TRBV18 to TRBJ1-3, with unresolved D. Germline-derived CDR1 and CDR2 are KGHSH and LQKENI. V lost 6 bases and J 0 bases, leaving 18 bases between the germline ends. This CDR3 has 17 amino acids. The CDR3 loop is CASSRPVAGVSGNTIYF. DNA for the CDR3: TGTGCCAGCTCGCGACCCGTCGCGGGAGTCTCTGGAAACACCATATATTTT. Combining the CDR3 with reference TRBV18 and TRBJ1-3 gives the whole variable domain NAGVMQNPRHLVRRRGQEARLRCSPMKGHSHVYWYRQLPEEGLKFMVYLQKENIIDESGMPKERFSAEFPKEGPSILRIQQVVRGDSAAYFCASSRPVAGVSGNTIYFGEGSWLTVV.

The chain employs TRBV6-5 and TRBJ1-2; D remains unclear. CDR3 length: 15 amino acids. Germline V gene lookup returns CDR1 MNHEY and CDR2 SVGAGI. The V end was cut by 0 bases, the J end by 4 bases, with 12 bases between. The CDR3: CASSYSNSVPYGYTF. The DNA of the CDR3 is TGTGCCAGCAGTTACTCGAACTCTGTCCCCTATGGCTACACCTTC.

The chain carries TRBV5-8 and TRBJ2-1, with a tentative D call TRBD1 (5 bases). Germline-derived CDR1 and CDR2 are SGHTS and YDEGEE. The CDR3 totals 15 residues. V shed 4 bases and J shed 0 bases, with 11 bases lying between them. The CDR3 protein is CASSTGHSSYNEQFF. DNA for the CDR3: TGTGCCAGCAGCACCGGACACAGCTCCTACAATGAGCAGTTCTTC. The entire variable domain, with the rest obtained from reference TRBV5-8 and TRBJ2-1, is as follows: EAGVTQSPTHLIKTRGQQATLRCSPISGHTSVYWYQQALGLGLQFLLWYDEGEERNRGNFPPRFSGRQFPNYSSELNVNALELEDSALYLCASSTGHSSYNEQFFGPGTRLTVL.

The chain uses TRBV4-2 and TRBJ1-5; D is undetermined. Germline V gives CDR1 LGHNA, CDR2 YNFKEQ. The CDR3 spans 14 residues. V was shortened by 0 bases and J by 1 base, with 4 bases between the two germline ends. CDR3 sequence reads: CASSQDESNQPQHF. In DNA, the CDR3 is TGTGCCAGCAGCCAAGATGAGAGCAATCAGCCCCAGCATTTT.

The chain joins TRBV28 to TRBJ2-5; D unresolved. The CDR3 spans 14 residues. In germline, CDR1 is MDHEN, CDR2 SYDVKM. V lost 4 bases and J lost 3, with 12 bases in between. CDR3 sequence reads: CASSSATLKETQYF. In DNA form, the CDR3 reads TGTGCCAGCAGTTCGGCTACGCTAAAAGAGACCCAGTACTTC.

CDR3 sequence: CASMGRDFYNEQFF. Written as DNA, the CDR3 is TGTGCCAGTATGGGGCGGGACTTCTACAATGAGCAGTTCTTC. J is TRBJ2-1 and V is TRBV19; weak D call: TRBD2 (6 bases). Between the trimmed V and J ends, which lost 7 bases and 3 bases, there was a span of 13 bases. This CDR3 has 14 amino acids. Germline CDR1 and CDR2: LNHDA and SQIVND (reference sequence). Variable domain in full (rest from reference TRBV19 and TRBJ2-1): DGGITQSPKYLFRKEGQNVTLSCEQNLNHDAMYWYRQDPGQGLRLIYYSQIVNDFQKGDIAEGYSVSREKKESFPLTVTSAQKNPTAFYLCASMGRDFYNEQFFGPGTRLTVL.

V is TRBV10-3 and J is TRBJ1-6, with 9 bases aligning to TRBD1. The CDR3 contains 14 residues. After removal of 6 bases from V and 10 bases from J, the junction contained 7 bases not matched to a gene. Germline CDR1 and CDR2: ENHRY and SYGVKD. The DNA of the CDR3 is TGTGCCATCAGATCCGGGACAGGGAACTCACCCCTCCACTTT. This gives the protein CAIRSGTGNSPLHF.

This sequence joins TRBV7-2 and TRBJ2-3, with TRBD1 identical over 7 bases. The CDR3 covers 15 residues. CDR1 and CDR2 (germline): SGHTA, FQGNSA. V shed 4 bases, J shed 7 bases, and the junction held 11 bases outside the gene matches. The CDR3 spells CASSSNRQGRNTQYF. For the CDR3, the DNA is TGTGCCAGCAGCTCAAACCGACAGGGTCGAAATACGCAGTATTTT.

The chain has TRBV14 and TRBJ2-1; possible D gene TRBD2, 7 bases. The V gene lost 2 bases and the J gene lost 6 bases, with 17 bases spanning the gap. Looked up from germline, CDR1 is SGHDN and CDR2 is FVKESK. This CDR3 comprises 16 residues. DNA for the CDR3: TGTGCCAGCAGCCAAATTGGCAGGGGACTACTCAATGAGCAGTTCTTC. The encoded protein is CASSQIGRGLLNEQFF.